The T cell receptor (beta chain) described here comes from a study of T cells in localized non-small cell lung cancer. Note on this clone: Its antigen is as yet unknown. Other DNA sequences in this specimen translate into the identical CDR3.

The repertoire was sequenced with immunoSEQ multiplex PCR; TCRdb's copy has only in-frame clones and lacks some. The sample consists of 30,000 to 40,000 clones, approximately 83% of them appearing once. Germline lookup yields CDR1 SGHAT and CDR2 FQNNGV. The V gene lost 0 bases and the J gene lost 0 bases, with 3 bases spanning the gap. CDR3 length: 14 amino acids. The study's findings and limits: T cell clonality was highest in uninvolved adjacent lung, above tumor.

The V call is TRBV11-2, the J call TRBJ1-3, with no clear D. The sequence was obtained from a man aged 35-75 years with stage I lung adenocarcinoma. This material consisted of peripheral blood, taken before any cancer treatment. CDR3 in amino acids: CASSLEPSGNTIYF. The CDR3 bases are TGTGCCAGCAGCTTAGAGCCCTCTGGAAACACCATATATTTT.